The clone carrying this T cell receptor beta chain was picked up a small number of times. Its matching antigen is unknown. The sample comes from a study of response to subunit inactivated influenza vaccine. The study's findings and limits: Few additional T cells are recruited per seasonal influenza vaccination, authors suggested.

J was trimmed by 4 bases and V by 5 bases; bases with no gene match: 9. Germline V gives CDR1 SGHAT, CDR2 FQNNGV. The CDR3 extends over 16 amino acids. TCRdb used MiXCR to reprocess the RT-PCR reads, holding one entry per CDR3 protein. This sample yields 650,000 to 700,000 distinct CDR3 sequences, of which 15% to 17% are seen a single time; 11% belongs to the top ten. This receptor was taken from a middle-aged man who received an inactivated influenza vaccine. The chain joins TRBV11-2 to TRBJ2-7; 12 bases match TRBD1. Material: PBMCs from blood, obtained about 13 days after vaccination. The CDR3 DNA is TGTGCCAGCAGCAAGACCGGGACAGGGGGCATTTACGAGCAGTACTTC. The encoded protein is CASSKTGTGGIYEQYF.